One and the same sample provided the 13 T cell receptor beta chains below, sequenced in a study of T cell responses to AZD1222 COVID-19 vaccine. Here immunoSEQ multiplex PCR was the method, and the copy in TCRdb shows in-frame clones only, minus some. The sample lists 84,000 or so clones, around nine tenths occurring once. The sample was peripheral blood, taken 28 days after the second AZD1222 dose. Receptor source: an adult who received the AZD1222 COVID-19 vaccine.

The chain recombines TRBV30 with TRBJ1-2, with a possible D match to TRBD1 (6 bases). The CDR3 runs to 17 residues. CDR1 and CDR2 (germline): GTSNPN, SVGIG (reference sequence). V was cut by 3 bases and J by 4 bases, with 24 bases left in between. CDR3 protein: CAWSPPPTGFVIYGYTF. In DNA, the CDR3 is TGTGCCTGGAGCCCGCCTCCTACAGGGTTCGTCATCTATGGCTACACCTTC.

V is TRBV12-5 and J is TRBJ2-1; D is unresolved. V dropped 5 bases and J dropped 4 bases, with 9 bases sitting between them. The CDR3 has 13 amino acids. The germline CDR1 and CDR2 sequences are LGHNT and FRNRAP. CDR3 in amino acids: CASGPDLYNEQFF. The CDR3 DNA reads as TGTGCTAGTGGTCCTGACCTGTACAATGAGCAGTTCTTC.

This clone was found a few times. The gene calls are TRBV5-4 and TRBJ2-2, with a possible D match to TRBD2 (6 bases). Trimming took 3 bases from V and 8 from J, leaving 17 bases between them. Looked up from germline, CDR1 is SGHNT and CDR2 is YYREEE (reference sequence). The CDR3 is 15 amino acids. The CDR3 loop reads CASSSIADGDGELFF. CDR3 DNA sequence: TGTGCCAGCAGCTCGATAGCGGATGGGGATGGGGAGCTGTTTTTT. Full variable domain (rest looked up from reference TRBV5-4 and TRBJ2-2): ETGVTQSPTHLIKTRGQQVTLRCSSQSGHNTVSWYQQALGQGPQFIFQYYREEENGRGNFPPRFSGLQFPNYSSELNVNALELDDSALYLCASSSIADGDGELFFGEGSRLTVL.

The chain couples TRBV3-1 (or the pseudogene TRBV3-2) to TRBJ1-6; D may be TRBD1 (6 bases). Trimming pared 10 bases from V and 8 bases from J, leaving 15 bases between. Germline V gives CDR1 LGHDT, CDR2 YNNKEL (reference sequence). This CDR3 has 13 amino acids. The CDR3 DNA sequence: TGTGCCACGTCCAGGGGCCTGGATTCACCCCTCCACTTT. Protein: CATSRGLDSPLHF.

CDR3 DNA sequence: TGTGCCAGCAGCCTCAACCCGATCCGGGGTGGAGGGGAGCTGTTTTTT. This codes for CASSLNPIRGGGELFF. The rearrangement uses TRBV7-3 and TRBJ2-2; D is perhaps TRBD2 (5 bases). Germline V lookup: CDR1 SGHTA, CDR2 FQGTGA. The CDR3 runs 16 residues. With 5 bases removed from V and 8 bases from J, the gap between germline ends came to 21 bases.

The gene calls are TRBV11-2 and TRBJ1-1; no firm D call. Germline V lookup: CDR1 SGHAT, CDR2 FQNNGV. This CDR3 is 14 amino acids long. V was pared by 5 bases and J by 4 bases, with 14 bases between. The CDR3 region has the DNA TGTGCCAGCAGCCCCGGGAGGGTCGCCACTGAAGCTTTCTTT. Its translation: CASSPGRVATEAFF. The full variable domain, completed using reference TRBV11-2 and TRBJ1-1, is EAGVAQSPRYKIIEKRQSVAFWCNPISGHATLYWYQQILGQGPKLLIQFQNNGVVDDSQLPKDRFSAERLKGVDSTLKIQPAKLEDSAVYLCASSPGRVATEAFFGQGTRLTVV.

This sequence joins TRBV13 and TRBJ1-4; D remains unclear. This CDR3 is built from 13 residues. Per germline, CDR1 PRHDT and CDR2 FYEKMQ (reference sequence). The V and J ends lost 1 base and 4 bases respectively, with 4 bases between them. CDR3 loop: CASSLEHNEKLFF. As DNA, the CDR3 is TGTGCCAGCAGCTTAGAACATAATGAAAAACTGTTTTTT. Using reference TRBV13 and TRBJ1-4 for the parts outside the CDR3, the full variable domain is AAGVIQSPRHLIKEKRETATLKCYPIPRHDTVYWYQQGPGQDPQFLISFYEKMQSDKGSIPDRFSAQQFSDYHSELNMSSLELGDSALYFCASSLEHNEKLFFGSGTQLSVL.

The chain couples TRBV5-5 to TRBJ1-4; D remains ambiguous. CDR3 length: 14 residues. The V and J ends lost 0 bases and 5 bases respectively, with 8 bases between them. Germline CDR1 reads SGHKS; CDR2 reads YYEKEE (reference sequence). The CDR3: CASSLAPLNEKLFF. CDR3 bases: TGTGCCAGCAGCTTGGCCCCCTTGAATGAAAAACTGTTTTTT.

This clone occurred once. The gene calls are TRBV6-1 and TRBJ1-2; 7 bases map to TRBD1. CDR3 length: 18 residues. The trim removed 0 bases at V and 4 bases at J, leaving 14 bases unmatched. Germline V gene data show CDR1 as MNHNS and CDR2 as SASEGT. The CDR3 region is CASSEARTTTGARYGYTF. In DNA, the CDR3 is TGTGCCAGCAGTGAAGCTCGAACCACCACAGGGGCTCGCTATGGCTACACCTTC.

The chain carries TRBV30 and TRBJ1-5, with a weak D call TRBD1 (5 bases). CDR3 size: 13 residues. V was shortened by 5 bases and J by 3 bases, with 11 bases between the two germline ends. Germline V gene sequence: CDR1 GTSNPN, CDR2 SVGIG (reference sequence). The CDR3 DNA reads as TGTGCCTGGGCACGGGACCTCAATCAGCCCCAGCATTTT. It specifies CAWARDLNQPQHF.

The gene calls are TRBV19 and TRBJ2-1; D tentatively fits TRBD1 or TRBD2 (5 bases each). Germline loops: CDR1 LNHDA, CDR2 SQIVND (reference sequence). The CDR3 spans 17 residues. V dropped 0 bases and J dropped 3 bases, with 15 bases sitting between them. This CDR3 reads CASSIDRDGSFYNEQFF. The CDR3 DNA reads TGTGCCAGTAGTATAGATCGGGACGGGTCTTTCTACAATGAGCAGTTCTTC. The variable domain in full, with the rest retrieved from reference TRBV19 and TRBJ2-1, is DGGITQSPKYLFRKEGQNVTLSCEQNLNHDAMYWYRQDPGQGLRLIYYSQIVNDFQKGDIAEGYSVSREKKESFPLTVTSAQKNPTAFYLCASSIDRDGSFYNEQFFGPGTRLTVL.

V usage is TRBV10-3 and J usage is TRBJ2-2; TRBD2 is a possible D gene (6 bases). Trimming took off 3 bases at V and 4 bases at J, with 15 bases between the two ends. From germline, CDR1 is ENHRY and CDR2 SYGVKD. CDR3 length: 16 residues. CDR3 protein: CAISEGTPAITGELFF. As DNA, the CDR3 is TGTGCCATCAGTGAAGGGACTCCCGCTATCACCGGGGAGCTGTTTTTT.

The chain recombines TRBV9 with TRBJ1-2, with D maybe TRBD1 (5 bases). Germline assignment: CDR1 SGDLS and CDR2 YYNGEE. This CDR3 is 15 amino acids long. V lost 0 bases and J 8 bases, leaving 17 bases between the germline ends. This CDR3 reads CASSVGGMPGPGYTF. The CDR3 region has the DNA TGTGCCAGCAGCGTAGGGGGGATGCCGGGCCCGGGCTACACCTTC.